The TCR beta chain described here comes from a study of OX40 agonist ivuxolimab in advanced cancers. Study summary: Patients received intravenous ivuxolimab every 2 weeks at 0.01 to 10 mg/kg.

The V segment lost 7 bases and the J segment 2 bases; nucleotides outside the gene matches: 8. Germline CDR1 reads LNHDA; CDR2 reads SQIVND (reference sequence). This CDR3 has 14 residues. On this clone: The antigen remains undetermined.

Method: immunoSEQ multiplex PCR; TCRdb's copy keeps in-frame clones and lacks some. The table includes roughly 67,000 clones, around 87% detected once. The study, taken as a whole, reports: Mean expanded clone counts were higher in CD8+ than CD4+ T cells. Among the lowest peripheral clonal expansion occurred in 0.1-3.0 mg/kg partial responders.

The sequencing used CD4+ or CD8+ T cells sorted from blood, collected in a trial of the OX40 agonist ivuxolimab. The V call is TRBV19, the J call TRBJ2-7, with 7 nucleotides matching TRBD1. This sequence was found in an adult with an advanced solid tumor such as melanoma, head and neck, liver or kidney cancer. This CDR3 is CASNPPGQTYEQYF. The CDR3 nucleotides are TGTGCCAGTAACCCCCCGGGACAGACCTACGAGCAGTACTTC. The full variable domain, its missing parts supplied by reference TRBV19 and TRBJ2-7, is DGGITQSPKYLFRKEGQNVTLSCEQNLNHDAMYWYRQDPGQGLRLIYYSQIVNDFQKGDIAEGYSVSREKKESFPLTVTSAQKNPTAFYLCASNPPGQTYEQYFGPGTRLTVT.